The sequence of this T cell receptor beta chain was determined in a study of beta chain features in type 1 diabetes. V dropped 2 bases and J dropped 0 bases, with 11 bases sitting between them. CDR3 length equals 16 residues. Germline assignment: CDR1 SGHTA and CDR2 FQGNSA. Remarks on this clone: Its antigen is not known. The conserved final phenylalanine or tryptophan is absent from the CDR3, which likely points to a read error.

Regarding the study as a whole: The VDJ junctions of type 1 diabetes patients carried fewer insertions and more deletions.

Every bit of the isolated RNA underwent reverse transcription, so sequencing read expressed TCRB transcripts. Measured with immunoSEQ multiplex PCR; TCRdb has only the in-frame clones, and not every one. This sample yields 400,000 to 550,000 clones, of which over 9.5% are seen a single time; over 0.04% belongs to the top ten. The clonotype comes from a woman aged 18-30 years in good health. Sequencing was performed on naive CD4+ T cells from blood. The V gene is TRBV7-2, the J gene TRBJ2-4; D perhaps matches TRBD2 (5 bases). CDR3 loop: CASSLFNGLAKNIQYL. Written as DNA, the CDR3 is TGTGCCAGCAGCTTATTTAACGGACTAGCCAAAAACATTCAGTACCTC.